This T cell receptor (beta chain) derives from a study of B cell selection in AIRE deficiency (dated by TCRdb to the late 2010s). Concerning the study at large: TCRbeta repertoires of sorted blood CD4+ conventional T cells and regulatory T cells were compared between AIRE-deficient patients and healthy controls. The TCR-sequenced cohort comprised about five AIRE-deficient APECED patients and about five healthy control donors. The investigation overall reported the following: In AIRE-deficient patients, Tconv and Treg cells had TCRBV gene usage, CDR3 length and TCR diversity comparable to those in healthy donors. Approximately 31% of the Treg TCRbeta sequences shared among healthy donors turned up in patient Tconv cells, suggesting that Treg-biased clones are diverted into the Tconv compartment. Only TCRbeta chains were sequenced; roughly a third of shared healthy-donor Treg sequences also occurred in healthy Tconv, possibly because of differing TCRalpha chains. Shared Treg sequences had shorter CDR3s, which reflects a bias toward rearrangements containing few non-templated nucleotide insertions. Among about 3,700 shared Treg TCRbeta sequences, around 32% were found to be shared only among healthy donors and approximately 9.3% only among patients, suggesting that Treg selection is less efficient in the absence of AIRE.

The germline V gene (reference sequence) provides CDR1 SGHKS and CDR2 YYEKEE. The CDR3 sequence holds 14 residues, the cysteine and phenylalanine included. The immunoSEQ platform was used to sequence the TCRbeta chain. In the authors' own workflow: About 1x10^5 distinct in-frame TCRbeta sequences from patients and 130,000 to 150,000 from healthy donors were obtained from pooled conventional T cell repertoires. Treg TCRbeta sequences found in two or more individuals were defined as public, and these public Treg TCRbeta sequences were then searched for in Tconv repertoires. Differences between groups were assessed using Mann-Whitney U tests with Bonferroni-Dunn correction in GraphPad Prism 7.03. In its TCRdb copy, this immuneACCESS table keeps in-frame sequences only and misses some clones. Where compared with another copy, unresolved V genes explain less than half of these, and the others have no known cause. V and J calls and clone size are as listed in that table; D and trimming were resolved from the DNA. The sample has around 24,000 clones on record, approximately 96% of them singletons. The ten biggest clones cover roughly 0.18% of the sample.

Conventional CD4 T cells were sorted as CD4+CD127+ cells. The healthy donors who provided the control samples were not related to the patients. A FACSAria flow cytometer was used to sort the Tconv and Treg cells intended for TCRbeta sequencing. The sorted cells went into 5-ml round-bottom polystyrene tubes, and the dry cell pellets were then frozen at -80 degrees C until sequencing. Regarding this clone: Its recognized antigen is unknown. The DNA is left out, because the CDR3 cannot be placed on it with certainty; the CDR3 is given as TCRdb lists it.

The sample comprised CD4+CD127+ conventional T cells sorted from PBMCs. This receptor was taken from a human donor in good health. The chain is assembled from TRBV5-5 and TRBJ2-1; the table's D call of TRBD2 was not tested on the DNA. The CDR3 has the sequence CASSFVAGGNVRFF.